This T cell receptor beta chain was identified during a study of lymphopenia after photon versus proton radiotherapy (dated 2019 in TCRdb). Background on the whole study: The immunological effects of photon versus proton radiation therapy were compared in patients with gastrointestinal tumors who developed high-grade lymphopenia. A cohort of around 18 patients with gastrointestinal tumors who received either photon or proton therapy and subsequently developed lymphopenia was included. The study was designed to characterize how the impact on the immune system differs between the two radiation modalities. Summary of the overall study and its limitations: Among patients across the cohort who died, overall survival time showed an inverse correlation with a larger post-nadir drop in TCR diversity. During treatment, patients who received proton therapy stayed relatively stable, whereas patients who received photon therapy lost naive T cells and TCR diversity and gained effector/memory populations. Once the lymphocyte count had reached its nadir, the repertoires of photon-treated patients showed oligoclonal expansion, particularly of CD8+ Temra cells, and this expansion drove the decline in diversity. The survival association was assessed only in patients who died, and the authors presented better survival with proton therapy as a possibility rather than a demonstrated result.

This clone was seen just once. The antigen it binds to is not known. No per-base quality is available; no much larger clone lies one base away. The protocol used for the library was the immunoSEQ multiplex PCR assay. Alongside multiparametric flow cytometry, deep sequencing of rearranged TCR beta loci was used to profile the T cell repertoires. TCRdb took this table from immuneACCESS and kept in-frame rearrangements with V and J called. Such tables lack part of the clones; where checked against another copy, unresolved V genes explain under half of the gap, and the rest is unexplained. In all, the sample holds approximately 35,000 clones, and almost 90% of those were seen once. The top ten clones comprise 6.8% of the sample. The clonotype originates from a woman aged 50 to 60 with pancreatic cancer. Sequenced material: peripheral blood, taken from a patient treated with photon-based radiotherapy.

The CDR3 sequence is CASSQAGTATDTQYF. The nucleotide sequence reads as follows: TGTGCCAGCAGCCAGGCGGGGACTGCCACAGATACGCAGTATTTT. The receptor chain draws on TRBV14 and TRBJ2-3; TRBD2 might be the D gene, on 6 matching bases. V is shortened by 3 bases, J by 2 bases, and the region joining them spans 12 bases. The germline V gene gives CDR1 as SGHDN and CDR2 as FVKESK. Including the terminal cysteine and phenylalanine, the CDR3 comprises 15 residues. Solely the CDR3 DNA is kept, with 45 bases framed from the first base.